A single sample gave rise to the 22 T cell receptor beta chains below, sequenced in a study of beta chain features in type 1 diabetes. TCRB transcripts that were expressed got sequenced, as all of the isolated RNA had been reverse transcribed. The data were produced by immunoSEQ multiplex PCR, yet TCRdb's version contains in-frame clones alone and is incomplete. Of more than 350,000 clones in the sample, over 9.5% were seen once. Sequencing was carried out using naive CD4+ T cells from blood. Every receptor here comes from a woman aged 18-29 years in good health.

The chain links TRBV7-2 to TRBJ2-5, with D possibly matching TRBD1 (5 bases). The CDR3 totals 14 residues. The germline gives CDR1 SGHTA, CDR2 FQGNSA. Trimming took off 4 bases at V and 1 base at J, with 10 bases between the two ends. CDR3 in amino acids: CASSSWTSQETQYF. The CDR3 nucleotides read TGTGCCAGCAGCTCCTGGACAAGCCAAGAGACCCAGTACTTC.

This sequence joins TRBV18 and TRBJ2-1; TRBD1 aligns across 9 bases. The V segment lost 2 bases and the J segment 9 bases; nucleotides outside the gene matches: 8. Germline CDR1 is KGHSH and CDR2 is LQKENI. This CDR3 contains 15 residues. The CDR3 region has the DNA TGTGCCAGCTCACCATCCCGGGACAGGGTGGGTGAGCAGTTCTTC. It is translated as CASSPSRDRVGEQFF.

This clone was seen only a few times. The rearrangement uses TRBV2 and TRBJ2-1; D unresolved. This CDR3 spans 13 amino acids. The germline CDR1 and CDR2 sequences are SNHLY and FYNNEI. Trimming left V 1 base short and J 9 bases short, with 10 bases between. The CDR3 DNA is TGTGCCAGCAGTGAAGTGGTGGATGGTGAGCAGTTCTTC. Protein: CASSEVVDGEQFF.

V and J are TRBV27 and TRBJ2-7; D perhaps matches TRBD2 (5 bases). The CDR3 length is 14 residues. V lost 5 bases, J lost 3 bases, and 14 bases lay in between. Per the germline V gene, CDR1 is MNHEY and CDR2 is SMNVEV (reference sequence). The CDR3 region has the DNA TGTGCCAGCAGTGTTCAACTAGGAAACTACGAGCAGTACTTC. Protein: CASSVQLGNYEQYF.

In this sample, this clone turned up a few times. The CDR3 nucleotides read TGTGCCAGCAGCCAAGATAAAGGGGTGAGGACAGTGGCTTTCTTT. Protein sequence: CASSQDKGVRTVAFF. J is TRBJ1-1 and V is TRBV14; maybe TRBD1 (6 bases). The germline V gene encodes CDR1 SGHDN and CDR2 FVKESK. The CDR3 covers 15 residues. V lost 0 bases and J 11 bases, leaving 19 bases between the germline ends.

The chain combines TRBV2 with TRBJ2-5, with TRBD2 matching over 10 bases. Germline V gene data show CDR1 as SNHLY and CDR2 as FYNNEI. After removal of 8 bases from V and 2 bases from J, the junction contained 5 bases not matched to a gene. This CDR3 spans 14 amino acids. The CDR3 protein is CASSGLAVQETQYF. CDR3 DNA: TGTGCCAGCTCCGGACTAGCGGTTCAAGAGACCCAGTACTTC.

The chain is built from TRBV30 and TRBJ1-5, with 8 bases that match TRBD1. The CDR3 has 16 amino acids. V trimming: 2 bases; J trimming: 3 bases; junction bases outside the gene matches: 9. Germline assignment: CDR1 GTSNPN and CDR2 SVGIG (reference sequence). CDR3 DNA sequence: TGTGCCTGGAGTACTTTCAGGGGGCCGTTCAATCAGCCCCAGCATTTT. Protein: CAWSTFRGPFNQPQHF.

This clone was seen more than once but under ten times. This chain uses TRBV28 with TRBJ1-6, with 7 bases fitting TRBD1. V shed 3 bases, J shed 10 bases, and the junction held 9 bases outside the gene matches. CDR3 size: 15 residues. Germline CDR1 is MDHEN and CDR2 is SYDVKM. CDR3 sequence (DNA): TGTGCCAGCAGTTTTCCTCGACAGGGCTCCTCACCCCTCCACTTT. This gives the protein CASSFPRQGSSPLHF. Based on the CDR3 plus reference TRBV28 and TRBJ1-6, the full variable domain is DVKVTQSSRYLVKRTGEKVFLECVQDMDHENMFWYRQDPGLGLRLIYFSYDVKMKEKGDIPEGYSVSREKKERFSLILESASTNQTSMYLCASSFPRQGSSPLHFGNGTRLTVT.

This chain uses TRBV6-5 with TRBJ2-1, with 7 bases fitting TRBD2. The CDR3 extends over 16 amino acids. V lost 0 bases to trimming and J lost 4 bases; unmatched junction nucleotides: 6. CDR1 and CDR2 (germline): MNHEY, SVGAGI. The CDR3 DNA reads as TGTGCCAGCAGTTACTCTCCTAGCGGAGCTTACAATGAGCAGTTCTTC. This gives the protein CASSYSPSGAYNEQFF.

V gene TRBV6-5 combines with J gene TRBJ1-5; D might be TRBD1 (6 bases). The CDR3 is 15 residues long. Deletions cut 6 bases from V and 2 bases from J, with 14 bases between. Per germline, CDR1 MNHEY and CDR2 SVGAGI. The CDR3 DNA sequence: TGTGCCAGCAGCCCATACAGGGCTGGCAATCAGCCCCAGCATTTT. Translation: CASSPYRAGNQPQHF.

V usage is TRBV27 and J usage is TRBJ1-1; 9 nucleotides match TRBD1. The CDR3 sequence is 12 residues long. The V gene's germline CDR1 is MNHEY and CDR2 SMNVEV (reference sequence). J gave up 4 bases and V 6 bases, and 0 bases lay outside the gene matches. In DNA form, the CDR3 reads TGTGCCAGCAGGGACAGGGGCACTGAAGCTTTCTTT. It codes for CASRDRGTEAFF.

This chain links TRBV5-4 with TRBJ2-2; D remains unclear. The V gene lost 7 bases and the J gene lost 6 bases, with 13 bases spanning the gap. The CDR3 spans 13 residues. Per germline, CDR1 SGHNT and CDR2 YYREEE (reference sequence). The CDR3 spells CASAYGVSGELFF. The DNA of the CDR3 is TGTGCCAGCGCCTATGGGGTATCCGGGGAGCTGTTTTTT.

This clone has just a few counts. This chain uses TRBV27 with TRBJ2-1; maybe TRBD2 (6 bases). The CDR3 is made up of 16 amino acids. Trimming cost V 6 bases and J 5 bases, with 20 bases left between them. Looked up from germline, CDR1 is MNHEY and CDR2 is SMNVEV (reference sequence). The CDR3 DNA is TGTGCCAGCAGCCACCCGGGGACCAGCGGGCACAATGAGCAGTTCTTC. This encodes CASSHPGTSGHNEQFF.

This clone showed up just a few times. The chain has TRBV2 and TRBJ2-1, with a possible D match to TRBD1 (6 bases). This CDR3 comprises 14 residues. Germline values: CDR1 SNHLY, CDR2 FYNNEI. V lost 8 bases to trimming and J lost 2 bases, with 13 bases between them. CDR3 loop: CASSTGLAYNEQFF. The CDR3 nucleotides read TGTGCCAGCTCAACAGGGTTGGCCTACAATGAGCAGTTCTTC.

The chain couples TRBV7-2 to TRBJ2-7; D is unclear. The V end was cut by 0 bases, the J end by 3 bases, with 9 bases between. The CDR3 has 14 amino acids. The germline gives CDR1 SGHTA, CDR2 FQGNSA. The CDR3 loop reads CASSLALGYYEQYF. In nucleotides, the CDR3 is TGTGCCAGCAGCTTAGCCCTCGGGTACTACGAGCAGTACTTC.

V is TRBV9 and J is TRBJ2-2; 9 nucleotides line up with TRBD2. Germline V gene data show CDR1 as SGDLS and CDR2 as YYNGEE. The CDR3 spans 14 residues. Losses at the gene ends were 3 bases for V and 6 bases for J; bases not matched to a gene: 3. CDR3 in amino acids: CASSGTSVPGELFF. Written as DNA, the CDR3 is TGTGCCAGCAGCGGGACTAGCGTCCCCGGGGAGCTGTTTTTT.

This rearrangement joins TRBV9 to TRBJ2-7; 7 nucleotides align to TRBD1. Germline CDR1 is SGDLS and CDR2 is YYNGEE. The length of the CDR3 is 15 residues. Germline trimming cut 4 bases from V and 4 bases from J; bases unmatched to any gene: 11. Written as DNA, the CDR3 is TGTGCCAGCAGCCCGACAGGGAATTGGCTTTACGAGCAGTACGTC. This codes for CASSPTGNWLYEQYV.

In its sample, this clone was seen a few times. The V call is TRBV4-1, the J call TRBJ2-5; D possibly corresponds to TRBD1 (6 bases). Between the trimmed V and J ends, which lost 1 base and 1 base, there was a span of 10 bases. The CDR3 sequence is 15 residues long. Germline values: CDR1 MGHRA, CDR2 YSYEKL. CDR3 protein: CASSQGTAIQETQYF. The CDR3 DNA follows: TGCGCCAGCAGCCAAGGGACAGCGATCCAAGAGACCCAGTACTTC.

V usage is TRBV15 and J usage is TRBJ2-5; 10 nucleotides line up with TRBD1. With V trimmed by 5 bases and J by 3 bases, 9 bases remained unmatched. CDR3 length: 16 amino acids. Germline CDR1 LNHNV, CDR2 YYDKDF (reference sequence). CDR3 loop: CATSSRLGQGEETQYF. For the CDR3, the DNA is TGTGCCACCAGCTCCCGCCTTGGACAGGGGGAAGAGACCCAGTACTTC.

The chain joins TRBV6-5 to TRBJ2-7; D possibly corresponds to TRBD2 (6 bases). Per germline, CDR1 MNHEY and CDR2 SVGAGI. Trimming pared 9 bases from V and 3 bases from J, leaving 18 bases between. This CDR3 contains 14 residues. The CDR3 DNA reads as TGTGCCAGTGTCGGAGTCGGGGGTATCTACGAGCAGTACGTC. Translation gives CASVGVGGIYEQYV.

The rearrangement links TRBV7-2 to TRBJ1-2; D is ambiguous. Germline CDR1 SGHTA, CDR2 FQGNSA. The CDR3 runs 14 residues. Trimming removed 2 bases at V and 0 bases at J, with 7 bases between. The CDR3 DNA reads as TGTGCCAGCAGCTTACTCGGATCTAACTATGGCTACACCTTC. This sequence encodes CASSLLGSNYGYTF.

V is TRBV6-1 and J is TRBJ2-3; no clear D. The CDR3 sequence is 14 residues long. Germline CDR1 reads MNHNS; CDR2 reads SASEGT. The ends were cut back, 6 bases at V and 2 bases at J, with 12 bases in the middle. For the CDR3, the DNA is TGTGCCAGCAGGGACGGTCCCCTCACAGATACGCAGTATTTT. Translated: CASRDGPLTDTQYF.